Included here is one TCR beta chain sequence, with context. Germline V lookup: CDR1 MNHEY, CDR2 SVGEGT. This CDR3 is built from 15 residues. The junction had 11 bases not matched to a gene; V was cut back by 6 bases and J by 4 bases. The data originate from a study of blood T cell repertoires in COVID-19. Some clones are missing from TCRdb's copy, which holds only in-frame ones; the method was immunoSEQ multiplex PCR. Here the sample spans about 100,000 clones, roughly 85% being singletons. Sample: peripheral blood. This TCR was recovered from a human donor in a cohort sampled during active COVID-19. The genes are TRBV6-2 or TRBV6-3 and TRBJ2-7, with 8 bases matching TRBD1. The CDR3 coding sequence is TGTGCCAGCAGCGCCCAAGGGACAGGTTTGTACGAGCAGTACTTC. This sequence encodes CASSAQGTGLYEQYF.